The TCR beta chain under discussion was sequenced for a study of blood T cell repertoires in COVID-19. For the study at large: The United States, Italy and Spain supplied acute and convalescent COVID-19 samples. In each case, the material was cDNA or gDNA derived from T cells, B-cell-depleted T cells, or PBMCs.

Trimming took 7 bases from V and 2 from J, leaving 13 bases between them. The CDR3 is made up of 14 amino acids. The germline V gene encodes CDR1 SGHTS and CDR2 YDEGEE. Study processing details: Counts of nucleated cells, estimated from reference gene primer amplification, were obtained. Sequencing was performed with immunoSEQ multiplex PCR; in TCRdb, only in-frame clones are kept and a portion is missing. Clonal size and the V and J genes are those of that table, whereas D and trimming came from the DNA. The sample lists under 110,000 clones, approximately 81% seen once, with more than 1.5% in the top ten.

The receptor comes from a woman aged 70 to 79 with active or convalescent COVID-19. V and J are TRBV5-8 and TRBJ1-5, with D perhaps TRBD1 (5 bases). Sequenced input: peripheral blood. CDR3 nucleotide sequence: TGTGCCAGCGGGTCAGCCAGGGGCAATCAGCCCCAGCATTTT. This translates into CASGSARGNQPQHF.